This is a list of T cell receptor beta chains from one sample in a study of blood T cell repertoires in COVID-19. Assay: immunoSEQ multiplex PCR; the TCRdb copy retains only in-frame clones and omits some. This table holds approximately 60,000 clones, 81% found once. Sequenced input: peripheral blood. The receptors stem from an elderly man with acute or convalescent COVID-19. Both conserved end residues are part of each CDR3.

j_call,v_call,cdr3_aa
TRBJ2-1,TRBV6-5,CASAGLSYEQFF
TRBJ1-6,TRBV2,CASRAEYSPLHF
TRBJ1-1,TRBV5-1,CASSLDDRGRTEAFF
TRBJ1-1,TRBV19,CASSIGPGLGTEAFF
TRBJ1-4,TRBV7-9,CASSLHQGQGDEKLFF
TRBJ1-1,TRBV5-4,CASSTGTRNTEAFF
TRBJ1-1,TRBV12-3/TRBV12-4,CASRRQLNTEAFF
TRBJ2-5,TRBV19,CASSIEGTGTLQETQYF
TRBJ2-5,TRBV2,CASKGGGLETQYF
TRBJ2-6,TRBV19,CASSIVGGSGANVLTF
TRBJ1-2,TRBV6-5,CASSYFSGNYGYTF
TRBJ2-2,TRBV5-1,CATKKGTGDTGELFF
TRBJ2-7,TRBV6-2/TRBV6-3,CASSYSVGGAADYEQYF
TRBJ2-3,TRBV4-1,CASSQDPGAVDTQYF
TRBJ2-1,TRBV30,CAWRVDRGREFF
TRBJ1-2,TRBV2,CASSLGTANYGYTF
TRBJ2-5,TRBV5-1,CASSLGGGGQETQYF
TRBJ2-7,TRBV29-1,CSGVSETYEQYF
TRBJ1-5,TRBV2,CASSGRRQGLNQPQHF
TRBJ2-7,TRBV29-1,CSVEGQGTKKNSYEQYF
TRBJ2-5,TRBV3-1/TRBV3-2,CASSPGGPWETQYF
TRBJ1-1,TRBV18,CASSPWQEISSTEAFF
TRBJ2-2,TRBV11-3,CASSQALAGGTGELFF
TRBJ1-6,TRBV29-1,CSAREGYNSPLHF
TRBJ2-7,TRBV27,CASSSRTGTLDEQYF
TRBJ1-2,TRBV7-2,CASSTRNTGANYGYTF
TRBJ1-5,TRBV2,CASSYWTGGNQPQHF
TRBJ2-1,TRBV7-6,CASSSPRERGGNEQFF
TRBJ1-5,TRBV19,CASSGRSSSGQPQHF
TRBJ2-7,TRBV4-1,CASSPQATGGDYEQYF
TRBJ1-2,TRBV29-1,CSVEKPRGYGYTF
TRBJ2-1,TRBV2,CASNPGLAGDNEQFF
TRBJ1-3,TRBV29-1,CSASVDTGGNTIYF
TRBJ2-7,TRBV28,CASSGRGASHYEQYF
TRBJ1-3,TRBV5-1,CASSLGTGGSGRGNTIYF
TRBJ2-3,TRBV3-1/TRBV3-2,CASSQDGRSTDTQYF
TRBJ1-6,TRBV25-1,CASSEGQVYNSPLHF
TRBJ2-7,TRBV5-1,CASSLGQGQDEQYF
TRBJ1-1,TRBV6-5,CASRYTTGSHTEAFF
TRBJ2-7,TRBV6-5,CASRISGTGRYEQYF
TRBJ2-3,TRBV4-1,CASSQYRDGTDTQYF
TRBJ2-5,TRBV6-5,CASSSSGGAGETQYF
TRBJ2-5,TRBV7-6,CASSLGQTQETQYF
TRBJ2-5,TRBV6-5,CASTPGERAQETQYF
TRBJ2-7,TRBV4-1,CASSQEEHGRSYEQYF
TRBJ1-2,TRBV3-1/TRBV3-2,CASSQEAGALGYTF
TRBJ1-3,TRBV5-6,CASSPLIKEGASGNTIYF
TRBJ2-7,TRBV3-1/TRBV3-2,CASSQAGSSYEQYF
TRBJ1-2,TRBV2,CASSSNRGRSYGYTF
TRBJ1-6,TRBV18,CASSGQVDNSPLHF
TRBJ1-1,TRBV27,CASSLTGPHTEAFF
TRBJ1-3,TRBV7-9,CASSLKTRGVISGNTIYF
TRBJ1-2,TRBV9,CASSVEFGAANYGYTF
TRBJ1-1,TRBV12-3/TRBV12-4,CASRNRGTEAFF